The sequence of this TCR beta chain was determined in a study of CD8 T cells in Susac syndrome (dated by TCRdb to between 2017 and 2020). About the study as a whole: Whether CD8+ T cell activation and differentiation in Susac syndrome was antigen driven was tested using repertoire sequencing. The study compared CD8+ T cell repertoire clonality among about a dozen healthy donors, around 14 Susac syndrome patients and fewer than 19 multiple sclerosis patients.

As to this clonotype: Its cognate antigen has yet to be identified. One junction end does not reproduce the germline sequence, and a read error may be involved.

Counted from cysteine to phenylalanine, this CDR3 has 12 amino acids. Left in the record is the CDR3 DNA by itself, 36 bases read in frame from the first base. Via the germline V gene, CDR1 is MNHEY and CDR2 SVGEGT. Summary of the overall study and its limitations: The TCR sequencing and HLA analysis was acknowledged to have included a relatively small number of individuals.

RNA was extracted using the RNeasy kit, and roughly 0.5 to 1 microgram was reverse transcribed with random hexamers. TCR beta CDR3 regions were amplified with the immunoSEQ multiplex PCR assay covering 54 Vbeta and 13 Jbeta segments. PCR amplification bias was corrected using a synthetic template baseline for primer optimization and computational correction. From the authors' description of their analysis: Reads were annotated to V, D and J genes according to IMGT and were analyzed with immunoSEQ Analyzer, with only productive sequences retained. Clonality was computed as one minus Shannon entropy normalized by log2 of the number of productive unique sequences. For each patient and control, public and private clones were evaluated within the 100 most prevalent clones. A clone was defined as Susac-specific if it was absent from the healthy and MS cohorts, from over a thousand published viral clones and from other ImmuneACCESS disease sequences. TCRdb trimmed public reads at Q25 via fastp, called clones via MiXCR and kept in-frame beta chains. Entries are consolidated by CDR3 protein sequence, retaining the most common genes and DNA. These V and J calls are TCRdb output, not the study's own analysis. In all, the sample holds about 290,000 distinct CDR3 sequences, and about 88% of those were seen once. The ten top clones hold 0.18% of the sample.

Peripheral blood CD8+ and CD4+ T cells from healthy donors, Susac syndrome patients and multiple sclerosis patients were profiled using high-throughput TCR beta sequencing. The multiple sclerosis controls were treatment-naive patients who had stable or active relapsing-remitting disease and met the revised McDonald criteria. Bulk CD8+ and CD4+ T cells were purified by magnetic negative isolation, while CD8+ TEMRA cells were enriched using FACS. Blood was drawn into EDTA tubes, processed within 24 hours, and PBMCs were isolated by density gradient centrifugation. PBMCs intended for TCR sequencing were frozen in liquid nitrogen and were later thawed in a 37 degrees C water bath. The sorted or isolated CD4+, CD8+ and CD8+ TEMRA cells had a purity of 90% or higher.

Sequenced sample: CD8+ T cells from PBMCs. This sequence originates from a human donor with multiple sclerosis. The chain was built from TRBV6-2 or TRBV6-3 and TRBJ2-7; the D gene cannot be named for sure. The sequence in DNA is TGTGCCAGCAGTTACTCTGGGAACGAGCAGCACTTC. Translated, it reads CASSYSGNEQHF.